This TCR beta chain was observed in a study of blood T cell repertoires in COVID-19. Per the authors' pipeline: By means of reference gene primer amplification, nucleated cell counts were estimated. This table comes from immunoSEQ multiplex PCR, and its TCRdb copy is limited to in-frame clones, with some not included. Clonal size and the V and J genes are those of that table, whereas D and trimming came from the DNA. The profile shows under 400,000 clones, 80% to 90% of them singletons. The CDR3 runs to 14 residues. With 8 bases removed from V and 0 bases from J, the gap between germline ends came to 11 bases. Germline CDR1 is LNHDA and CDR2 is SQIVND (reference sequence).

The chain joins TRBV19 to TRBJ1-3; D perhaps matches TRBD1 (6 bases). The receptor's source is a woman aged 35 to 49 with acute COVID-19. Specimen: PBMCs or T cells enriched from blood (not recorded which). The CDR3 DNA follows: TGTGCCAGTGCGAGGACAGACTCTGGAAACACCATATATTTT. Encoded protein: CASARTDSGNTIYF. Full variable domain (rest looked up from reference TRBV19 and TRBJ1-3): DGGITQSPKYLFRKEGQNVTLSCEQNLNHDAMYWYRQDPGQGLRLIYYSQIVNDFQKGDIAEGYSVSREKKESFPLTVTSAQKNPTAFYLCASARTDSGNTIYFGEGSWLTVV.